This is a list of T cell receptor beta chains from one sample in a study of shared clonotypes between healthy human individuals. TCRdb's table, derived via immunoSEQ multiplex PCR, lists solely in-frame clones and lacks some. The table shows 2.3 million or so clones, with approximately 95% occurring only once. Sequenced sample: naive CD4+ T cells from PBMCs. These receptors were obtained from a man aged 18 to 30 in good health. Some clones in this sample may be carry-over from other donors' samples. Each CDR3 is given with its conserved first and last residue. A D gene is named only where the DNA matches it firmly. Clone size is shown for a subset of rows, as once, few, many or a class of expanded clone.

>NA|TRBJ1-1|TRBV5-6|NA
CASSSIDTRGTEAFF
TGTGCCAGCAGCTCAATAGACACTCGAGGGACTGAAGCTTTCTTT
>TRBD2|TRBJ2-7|TRBV5-8|NA
CASSREGLAGSLLEQYF
TGTGCCAGCAGCCGGGAGGGACTAGCGGGAAGTTTGCTCGAGCAGTACTTC
>TRBD1|TRBJ2-2|TRBV27|NA
CASGQGLRGELFF
TGTGCCAGCGGACAGGGTCTGCGGGGGGAGCTGTTTTTT
>NA|TRBJ1-2|TRBV4-2|once
CASSQASGVNYGYTF
TGTGCCAGCAGCCAAGCCTCAGGAGTTAACTATGGCTACACCTTC
>NA|TRBJ2-7|TRBV6-5|NA
CASSYSGGRTPYEQYF
TGTGCCAGCAGTTACTCCGGGGGCAGGACACCCTACGAGCAGTACTTC
>NA|TRBJ2-7|TRBV6-1|NA
CASSDSGARWNEQYF
TGTGCCAGCAGTGACTCAGGGGCCCGTTGGAACGAGCAGTACTTC
>NA|TRBJ2-7|TRBV19|NA
CASQDRNKGDEQYF
TGTGCCAGTCAGGACAGAAACAAGGGGGACGAGCAGTACTTC
>TRBD1|TRBJ1-1|TRBV6-5|few
CASSYGTGNTEAFF
TGTGCCAGCAGTTACGGGACAGGGAACACTGAAGCTTTCTTT
>NA|TRBJ1-1|TRBV29-1|NA
CSVVVRMNTEAFF
TGCAGCGTTGTTGTCAGGATGAACACTGAAGCTTTCTTT
>NA|TRBJ1-1|TRBV10-3|NA
CAISEGGHEATEAFF
TGTGCCATCAGTGAGGGAGGACACGAGGCGACTGAAGCTTTCTTT
>NA|TRBJ1-1|TRBV7-2|NA
CASSLLGQSEAFF
TGTGCCAGCAGCCTCCTCGGACAGAGTGAAGCTTTCTTT
>TRBD1|TRBJ2-1|TRBV18|NA
CASSPWTGDDEQFF
TGTGCCAGCTCACCCTGGACAGGGGATGATGAGCAGTTCTTC
>NA|TRBJ1-4|TRBV19|once
CASSISGLSNEKLFF
TGTGCCAGTAGTATATCAGGGCTCTCAAATGAAAAACTGTTTTTT
>NA|TRBJ1-1|TRBV5-1|NA
CASSPGGGQMNTEAFF
TGCGCCAGCAGCCCGGGGGGCGGACAGATGAACACTGAAGCTTTCTTT
>NA|TRBJ2-2|TRBV6-1|NA
CASSGPAGSNTGELFF
TGTGCCAGCAGTGGGCCGGCGGGTTCGAACACCGGGGAGCTGTTTTTT
>TRBD1|TRBJ1-1|TRBV5-4|NA
CASSSQTGGTEAFF
TGTGCCAGCAGCTCGCAAACAGGGGGCACTGAAGCTTTCTTT
>TRBD1|TRBJ2-7|TRBV7-2|NA
CASSLLAGGYEQYF
TGTGCCAGCAGCTTATTGGCAGGGGGCTACGAGCAGTACTTC
>NA|TRBJ1-2|TRBV19|NA
CASSIEERGYTF
TGTGCCAGTAGTATCGAAGAAAGAGGCTACACCTTC
>NA|TRBJ2-3|TRBV4-1|NA
CASSPRDSSTDTQYF
TGCGCCAGCAGCCCCCGCGATTCTAGCACAGATACGCAGTATTTT
>NA|TRBJ2-3|TRBV5-4|NA
CASSLDRGQVDTQYF
TGTGCCAGCAGCTTAGACCGGGGGCAGGTAGATACGCAGTATTTT